This T cell receptor (beta chain) was recorded in a study of vaccination and CD4 T cells after COVID-19. General observations from the study: Looking at convalescent patients, a median about 89% of reactive clones were present only post-vaccination.

This CDR3 comprises 14 residues. CDR1 and CDR2 from the germline V gene are SQVTM and ANQGSEA. Trimming took 6 bases from V and 4 from J; bases not matched to a gene: 5. Notes on this clonotype: Its specificity is unknown.

Treatment denoted: approximately nine-day PBMC culture with coronavirus spike peptide pools or control peptides (ViraFEST assay). Oncomine TCR Beta short-read sequencing was applied to DNA from cultured CD4+ T cells. TCRdb fed the PCR reads into MiXCR, producing one record per CDR3 protein. The data contain under 15,000 distinct CDR3 sequences, more than 55% of them seen just once; the ten biggest clones take up less than 15%. Sequencing was done on a sample of CD4+ T cells from blood, cultured in vitro. The chain has TRBV29-1 and TRBJ2-7; 14 nucleotides align to TRBD2. The TCR comes from a human donor who had recovered from COVID-19. CDR3 in amino acids: CSVAGTSGSYEQYF. DNA of the CDR3: TGCAGCGTCGCCGGGACTAGCGGGAGTTACGAGCAGTACTTC.